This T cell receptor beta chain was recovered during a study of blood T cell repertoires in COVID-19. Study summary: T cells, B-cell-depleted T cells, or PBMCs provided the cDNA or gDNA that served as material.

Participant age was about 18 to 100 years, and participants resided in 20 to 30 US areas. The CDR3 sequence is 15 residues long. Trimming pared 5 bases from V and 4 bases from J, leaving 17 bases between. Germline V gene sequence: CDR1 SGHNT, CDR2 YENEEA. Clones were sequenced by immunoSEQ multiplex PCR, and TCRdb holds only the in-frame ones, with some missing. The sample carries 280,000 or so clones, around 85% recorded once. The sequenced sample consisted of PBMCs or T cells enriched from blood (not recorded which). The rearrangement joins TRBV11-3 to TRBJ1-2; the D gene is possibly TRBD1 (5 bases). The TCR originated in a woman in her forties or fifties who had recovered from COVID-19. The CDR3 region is CASSHPKEGLYGYTF. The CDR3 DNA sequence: TGTGCCAGCAGCCACCCCAAAGAGGGACTCTATGGCTACACCTTC.